This record concerns one T cell receptor beta chain sequence. This CDR3 is built from 16 residues. Between the trimmed V and J ends, which lost 4 bases and 3 bases, there was a span of 17 bases. Germline CDR1 and CDR2: SGHRS and YFSETQ. This specimen belongs to a study of blood T cell repertoires in COVID-19. Study-wide context: COVID-19 samples, acute and convalescent, were from the United States, Italy and Spain. T cells, B-cell-depleted T cells, or PBMCs supplied cDNA or gDNA.

As processed by the authors: It was from reference gene primer amplification that nucleated cell counts were estimated. The assay was immunoSEQ multiplex PCR, and TCRdb's table has in-frame clones only and misses some. The DNA was the basis for D and trimming; V, J and clone size are from that table. The repertoire holds about 220,000 clones, under 90% seen once, with around 3.5% in the top ten. J is TRBJ1-5 and V is TRBV5-1; D may be TRBD1 (6 bases). The sample was peripheral blood. The TCR originated in a woman older than 75 with acute or convalescent COVID-19. CDR3 DNA sequence: TGCGCCAGCAGCCAGGAGTCCGGACAGCACAATCAGCCCCAGCATTTT. It translates to CASSQESGQHNQPQHF.